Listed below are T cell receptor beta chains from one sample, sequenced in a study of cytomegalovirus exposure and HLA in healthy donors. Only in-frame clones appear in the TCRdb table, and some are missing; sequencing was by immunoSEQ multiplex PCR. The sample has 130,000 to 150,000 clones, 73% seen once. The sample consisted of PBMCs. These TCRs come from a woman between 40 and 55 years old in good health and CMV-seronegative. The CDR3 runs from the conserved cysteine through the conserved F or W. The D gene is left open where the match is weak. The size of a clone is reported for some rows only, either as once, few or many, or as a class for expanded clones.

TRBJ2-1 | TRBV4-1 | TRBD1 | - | TGCGCCAGCAGCCGCCCGACAGGGGCAAACAATGAGCAGTTCTTC | CASSRPTGANNEQFF
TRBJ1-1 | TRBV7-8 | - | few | TGTGCCAGCAGCTTACCTAGTGGTGAAGCTTTCTTT | CASSLPSGEAFF
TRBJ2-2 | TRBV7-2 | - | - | TGTGCCAGCAGCTTAGGTGCAGGGGCGAGGACCGGGGAGCTGTTTTTT | CASSLGAGARTGELFF
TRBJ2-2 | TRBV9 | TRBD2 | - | TGTGCCAGCAGCGTAGCTGGGCTAGCGGTTAACACCGGGGAGCTGTTTTTT | CASSVAGLAVNTGELFF
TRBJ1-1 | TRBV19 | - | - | TGTGCCAGTACCAGGTACACTGAAGCTTTCTTT | CASTRYTEAFF
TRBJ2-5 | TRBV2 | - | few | TGTGCCAGCACTCCAGTCAGGGTGGTCCAAGAGACCCAGTACTTC | CASTPVRVVQETQYF
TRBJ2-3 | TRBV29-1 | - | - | TGCAGCGTGGAGACAGCCGAAGGGAGCACAGATACGCAGTATTTT | CSVETAEGSTDTQYF
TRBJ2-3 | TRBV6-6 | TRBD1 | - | TGTGCCAGCAGTTACTACAGGGGGAAGAACACAGATACGCAGTATTTT | CASSYYRGKNTDTQYF
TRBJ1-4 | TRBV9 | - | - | TGTGCCAGCAGCCCACAGGGTTTGGGTGAAAAACTGTTTTTT | CASSPQGLGEKLFF
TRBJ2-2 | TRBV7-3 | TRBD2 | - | TGTGCCAGCAGCTCCCAAGGACTAGCGGGGACCGGGGAGCTGTTTTTT | CASSSQGLAGTGELFF
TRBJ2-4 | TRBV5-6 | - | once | TGTGCCAGCAGCTTGGTCGGCAGGGTGGACAAAAACATTCAGTACTTC | CASSLVGRVDKNIQYF
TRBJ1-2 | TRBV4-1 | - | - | TGCGCCAGCAGCCAAGATAGGACAGCCGTCTATGGCTACACCTTC | CASSQDRTAVYGYTF
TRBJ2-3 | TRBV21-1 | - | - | TGTGCCAGCAGCACCCTACAGGGAACTAGCACAGATACGCAGTATTTT | CASSTLQGTSTDTQYF
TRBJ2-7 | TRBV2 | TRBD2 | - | TGTGCCAGCAGCCGAAGTAGGGCGGGGGGCGAGCAGTACTTC | CASSRSRAGGEQYF
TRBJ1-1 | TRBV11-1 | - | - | TGTGCCAGCAGCTTAAATATAGACACTGAAGCTTTCTTT | CASSLNIDTEAFF
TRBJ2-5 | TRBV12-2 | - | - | TGTGCAAGTCGCTTACCGGGTCTATGTTCGGAGACCCAGTACTTC | CASRLPGLCSETQYF
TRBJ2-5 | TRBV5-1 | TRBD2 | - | TGCGCCAGCAGCTTGGCTGGGCTAGCGGGAGTATGGGAGACCCAGTACTTC | CASSLAGLAGVWETQYF
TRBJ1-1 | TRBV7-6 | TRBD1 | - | TGTGCCAGCAGCCCAAGACAGGGGGCCGGGAACACTGAAGCTTTCTTT | CASSPRQGAGNTEAFF
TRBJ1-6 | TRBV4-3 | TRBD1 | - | TGCGCCAGCAGCCAGGGGACAGGTGTCCCCTCCTATAATTCACCCCTCCACTTT | CASSQGTGVPSYNSPLHF